The clone carrying this TCR beta chain has ten or more counts. Antigen: not known. The data belong to a study of T cells after yellow fever vaccination. Study-level results: Clones from primary vaccination mostly reappeared after the booster (around 96% CD4, under 90% CD8).

The V gene lost 7 bases and the J gene lost 1 base, with 9 bases spanning the gap. CDR3 size: 12 residues. Germline assignment: CDR1 SQVTM and CDR2 ANQGSEA. One entry per CDR3 protein results from TCRdb running MiXCR on the 5' RACE reads. The table lists fewer than 350,000 distinct CDR3 sequences, roughly 4% of them singletons. The receptor was isolated from a man between 18 and 35 years old who received the YFV17D yellow fever vaccine. The chain has TRBV29-1 and TRBJ2-3, with D perhaps TRBD2 (5 bases). Sequenced material: PBMCs, taken on the day of the yellow fever booster vaccination. The CDR3 loop reads CSAERGTDTQYF. DNA for the CDR3: TGCAGCGCCGAGAGGGGCACAGATACGCAGTATTTT.